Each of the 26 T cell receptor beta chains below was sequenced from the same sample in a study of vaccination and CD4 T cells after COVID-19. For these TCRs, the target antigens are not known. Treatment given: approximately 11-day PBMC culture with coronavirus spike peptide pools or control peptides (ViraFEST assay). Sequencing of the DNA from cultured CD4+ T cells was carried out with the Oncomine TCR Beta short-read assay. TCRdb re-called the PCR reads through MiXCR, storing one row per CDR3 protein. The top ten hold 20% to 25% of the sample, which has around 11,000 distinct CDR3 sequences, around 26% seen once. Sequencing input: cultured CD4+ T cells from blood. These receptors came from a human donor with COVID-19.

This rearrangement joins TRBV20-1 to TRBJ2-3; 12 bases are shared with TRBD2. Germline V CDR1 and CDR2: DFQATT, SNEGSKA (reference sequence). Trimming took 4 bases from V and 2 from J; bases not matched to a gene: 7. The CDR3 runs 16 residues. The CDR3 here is CSATGTSGRHTDTQYF. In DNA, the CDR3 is TGCAGTGCTACCGGGACTAGCGGGCGACACACAGATACGCAGTATTTT.

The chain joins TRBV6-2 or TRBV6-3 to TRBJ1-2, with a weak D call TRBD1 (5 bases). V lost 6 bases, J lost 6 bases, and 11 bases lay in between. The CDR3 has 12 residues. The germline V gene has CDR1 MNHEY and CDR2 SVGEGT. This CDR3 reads CASRDKLDGYTF. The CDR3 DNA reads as TGTGCCAGCAGGGACAAGCTAGATGGCTACACCTTC.

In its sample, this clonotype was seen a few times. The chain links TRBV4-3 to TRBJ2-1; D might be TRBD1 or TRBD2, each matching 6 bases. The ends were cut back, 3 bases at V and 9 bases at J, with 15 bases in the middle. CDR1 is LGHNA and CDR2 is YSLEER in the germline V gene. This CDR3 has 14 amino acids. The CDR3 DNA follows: TGCGCCAGCAGCCAGGGGGGCGGGCCTAGTGAGCAGTTCTTC. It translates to CASSQGGGPSEQFF.

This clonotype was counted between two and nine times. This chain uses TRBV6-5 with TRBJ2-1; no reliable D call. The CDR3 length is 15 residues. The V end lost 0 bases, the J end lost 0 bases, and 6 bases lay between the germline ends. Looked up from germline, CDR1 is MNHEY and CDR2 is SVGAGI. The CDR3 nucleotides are TGTGCCAGCAGTTACTCGGCAGCCTCCTACAATGAGCAGTTCTTC. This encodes CASSYSAASYNEQFF.

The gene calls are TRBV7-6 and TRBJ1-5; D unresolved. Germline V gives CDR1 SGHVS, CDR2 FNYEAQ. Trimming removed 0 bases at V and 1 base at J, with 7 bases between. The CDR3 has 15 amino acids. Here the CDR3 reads CASSLAGNSNQPQHF. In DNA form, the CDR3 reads TGTGCCAGCAGCTTAGCGGGGAACAGCAATCAGCCCCAGCATTTT.

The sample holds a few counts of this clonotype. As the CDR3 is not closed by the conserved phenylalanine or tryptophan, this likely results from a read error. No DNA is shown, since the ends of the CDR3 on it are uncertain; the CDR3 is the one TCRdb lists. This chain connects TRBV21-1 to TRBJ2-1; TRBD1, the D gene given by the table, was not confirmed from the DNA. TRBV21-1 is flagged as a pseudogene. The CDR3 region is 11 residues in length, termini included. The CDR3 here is CASHVDREGIP.

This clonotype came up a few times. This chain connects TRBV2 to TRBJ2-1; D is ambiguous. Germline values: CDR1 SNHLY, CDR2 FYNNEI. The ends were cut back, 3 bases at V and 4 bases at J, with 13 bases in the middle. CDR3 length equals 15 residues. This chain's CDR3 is CASSDGPNPYNEQFF. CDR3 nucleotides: TGTGCCAGCAGTGATGGACCTAACCCTTACAATGAGCAGTTCTTC.

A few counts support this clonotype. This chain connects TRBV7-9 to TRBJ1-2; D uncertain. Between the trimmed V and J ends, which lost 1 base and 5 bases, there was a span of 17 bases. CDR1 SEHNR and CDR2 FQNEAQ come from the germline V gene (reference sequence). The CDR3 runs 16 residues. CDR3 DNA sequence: TGTGCCAGCAGCTTAGTCGGCTTCGGAAGGAGTTATGGCTACACCTTC. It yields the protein CASSLVGFGRSYGYTF.

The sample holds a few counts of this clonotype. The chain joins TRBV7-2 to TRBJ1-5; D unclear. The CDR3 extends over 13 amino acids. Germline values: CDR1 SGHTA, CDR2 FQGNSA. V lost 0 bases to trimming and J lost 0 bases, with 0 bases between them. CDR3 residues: CASSLASNQPQHF. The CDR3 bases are TGTGCCAGCAGCTTAGCTAGCAATCAGCCCCAGCATTTT.

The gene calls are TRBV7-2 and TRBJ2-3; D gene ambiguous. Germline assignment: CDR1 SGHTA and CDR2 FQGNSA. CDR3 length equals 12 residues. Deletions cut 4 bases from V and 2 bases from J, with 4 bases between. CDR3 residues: CASSSVTDTQYF. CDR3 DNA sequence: TGTGCCAGCAGCTCGGTCACAGATACGCAGTATTTT.

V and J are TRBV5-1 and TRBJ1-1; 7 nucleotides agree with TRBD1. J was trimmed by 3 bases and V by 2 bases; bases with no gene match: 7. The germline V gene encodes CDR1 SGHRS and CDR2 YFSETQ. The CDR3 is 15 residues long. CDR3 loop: CASSFAGTEHTEAFF. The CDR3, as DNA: TGCGCCAGCAGCTTCGCCGGGACAGAACACACTGAAGCTTTCTTT.

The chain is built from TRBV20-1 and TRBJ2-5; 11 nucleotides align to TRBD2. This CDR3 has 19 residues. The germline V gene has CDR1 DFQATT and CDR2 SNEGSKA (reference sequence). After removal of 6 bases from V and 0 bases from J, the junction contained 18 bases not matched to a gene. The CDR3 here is CSAKPSRASGGQYQETQYF. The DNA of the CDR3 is TGCAGTGCCAAACCGTCTCGGGCTAGCGGGGGGCAGTACCAAGAGACCCAGTACTTC.

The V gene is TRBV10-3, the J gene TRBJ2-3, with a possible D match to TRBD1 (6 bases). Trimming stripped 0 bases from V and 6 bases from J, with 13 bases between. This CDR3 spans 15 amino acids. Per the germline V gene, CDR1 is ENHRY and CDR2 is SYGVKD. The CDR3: CAISESQTQGDTQYF. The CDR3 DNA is TGTGCCATCAGTGAGTCCCAAACCCAGGGGGATACGCAGTATTTT.

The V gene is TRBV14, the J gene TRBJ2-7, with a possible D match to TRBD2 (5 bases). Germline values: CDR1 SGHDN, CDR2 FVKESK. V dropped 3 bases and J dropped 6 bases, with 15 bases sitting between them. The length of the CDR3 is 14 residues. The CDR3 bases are TGTGCCAGCAGCCATATGAGGGTCGCGAGCGAGCAGTACTTC. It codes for CASSHMRVASEQYF.

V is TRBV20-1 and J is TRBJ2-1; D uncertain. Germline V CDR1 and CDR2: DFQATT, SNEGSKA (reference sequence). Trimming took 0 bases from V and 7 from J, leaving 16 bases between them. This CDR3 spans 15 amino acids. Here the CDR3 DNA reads TGCAGTGCTAGAGATTCGGGCAAACTGAGAAATGAGCAGTTCTTC. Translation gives CSARDSGKLRNEQFF.

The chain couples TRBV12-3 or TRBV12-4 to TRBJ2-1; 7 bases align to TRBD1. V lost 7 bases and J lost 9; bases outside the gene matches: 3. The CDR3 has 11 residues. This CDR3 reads CASKQGTEQFF. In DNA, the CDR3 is TGTGCCAGCAAACAGGGGACTGAGCAGTTCTTC.

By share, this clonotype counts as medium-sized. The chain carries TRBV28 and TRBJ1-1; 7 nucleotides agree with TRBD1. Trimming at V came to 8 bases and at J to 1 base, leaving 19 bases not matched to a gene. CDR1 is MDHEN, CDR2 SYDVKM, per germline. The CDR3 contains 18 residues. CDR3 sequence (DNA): TGTGCCAGCCATTCAACCGGGGCAGGGGGATTTTCGAACACTGAAGCTTTCTTT. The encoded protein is CASHSTGAGGFSNTEAFF.

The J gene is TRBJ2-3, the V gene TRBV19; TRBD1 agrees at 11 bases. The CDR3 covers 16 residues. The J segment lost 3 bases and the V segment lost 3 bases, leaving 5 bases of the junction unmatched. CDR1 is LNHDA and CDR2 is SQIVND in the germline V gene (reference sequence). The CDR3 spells CASSILGQGATDTQYF. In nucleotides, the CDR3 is TGTGCCAGTAGTATTCTCGGACAGGGGGCTACAGATACGCAGTATTTT.

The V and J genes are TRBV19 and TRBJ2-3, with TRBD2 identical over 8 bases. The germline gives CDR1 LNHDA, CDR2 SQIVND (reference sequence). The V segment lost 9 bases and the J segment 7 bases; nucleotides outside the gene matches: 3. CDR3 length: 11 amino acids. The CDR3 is CASKRGNTQYF. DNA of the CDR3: TGTGCCAGCAAGCGGGGGAATACGCAGTATTTT.

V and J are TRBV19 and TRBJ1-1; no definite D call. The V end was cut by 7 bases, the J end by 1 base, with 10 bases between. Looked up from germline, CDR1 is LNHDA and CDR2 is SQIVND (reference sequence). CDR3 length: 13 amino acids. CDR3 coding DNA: TGTGCCAGTACCGGAGTTAAGAACACTGAAGCTTTCTTT. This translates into CASTGVKNTEAFF.

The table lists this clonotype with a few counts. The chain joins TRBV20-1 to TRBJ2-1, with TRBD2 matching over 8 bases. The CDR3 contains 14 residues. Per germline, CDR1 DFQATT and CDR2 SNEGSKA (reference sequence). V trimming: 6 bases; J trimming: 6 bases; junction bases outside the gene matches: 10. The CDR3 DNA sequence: TGCAGTGCCGGCGGCGGGGGGTCGAGCAATGAGCAGTTCTTC. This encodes CSAGGGGSSNEQFF.

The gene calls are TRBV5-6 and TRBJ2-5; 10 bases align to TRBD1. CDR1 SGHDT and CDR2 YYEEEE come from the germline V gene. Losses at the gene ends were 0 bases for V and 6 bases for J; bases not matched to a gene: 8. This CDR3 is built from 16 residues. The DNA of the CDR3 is TGTGCCAGCAGCTTGGGGGTTGGACAGGGGGTGCAGACCCAGTACTTC. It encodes CASSLGVGQGVQTQYF. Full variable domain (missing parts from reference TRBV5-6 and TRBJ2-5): DAGVTQSPTHLIKTRGQQVTLRCSPKSGHDTVSWYQQALGQGPQFIFQYYEEEERQRGNFPDRFSGHQFPNYSSELNVNALLLGDSALYLCASSLGVGQGVQTQYFGPGTRLLVL.

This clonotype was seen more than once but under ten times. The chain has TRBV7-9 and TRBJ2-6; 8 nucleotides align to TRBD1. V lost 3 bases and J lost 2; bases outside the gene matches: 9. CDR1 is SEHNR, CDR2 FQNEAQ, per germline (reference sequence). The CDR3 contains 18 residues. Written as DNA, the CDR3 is TGTGCCAGCAGCTTCTCAGGACAGGGACCTCCTGGGGCCAACGTCCTGACTTTC. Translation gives CASSFSGQGPPGANVLTF.

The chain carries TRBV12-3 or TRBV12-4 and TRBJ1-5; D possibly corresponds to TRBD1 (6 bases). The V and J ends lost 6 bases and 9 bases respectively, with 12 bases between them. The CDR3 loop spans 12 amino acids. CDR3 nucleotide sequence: TGTGCCAGCAGACTACAAGGGGGGCCCCAGCATTTT. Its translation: CASRLQGGPQHF.

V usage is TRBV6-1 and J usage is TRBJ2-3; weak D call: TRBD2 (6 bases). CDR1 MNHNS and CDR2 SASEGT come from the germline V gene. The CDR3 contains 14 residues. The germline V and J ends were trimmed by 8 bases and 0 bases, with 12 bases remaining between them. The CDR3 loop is CASAGGPSTDTQYF. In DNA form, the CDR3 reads TGTGCCAGCGCCGGGGGTCCCAGCACAGATACGCAGTATTTT.

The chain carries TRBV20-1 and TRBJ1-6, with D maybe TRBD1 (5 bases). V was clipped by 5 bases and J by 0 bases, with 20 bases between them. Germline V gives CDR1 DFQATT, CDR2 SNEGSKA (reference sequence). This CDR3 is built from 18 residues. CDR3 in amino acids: CSASPSGPWSSYNSPLHF. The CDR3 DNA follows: TGCAGTGCTTCCCCCTCGGGGCCTTGGAGCTCCTATAATTCACCCCTCCACTTT.